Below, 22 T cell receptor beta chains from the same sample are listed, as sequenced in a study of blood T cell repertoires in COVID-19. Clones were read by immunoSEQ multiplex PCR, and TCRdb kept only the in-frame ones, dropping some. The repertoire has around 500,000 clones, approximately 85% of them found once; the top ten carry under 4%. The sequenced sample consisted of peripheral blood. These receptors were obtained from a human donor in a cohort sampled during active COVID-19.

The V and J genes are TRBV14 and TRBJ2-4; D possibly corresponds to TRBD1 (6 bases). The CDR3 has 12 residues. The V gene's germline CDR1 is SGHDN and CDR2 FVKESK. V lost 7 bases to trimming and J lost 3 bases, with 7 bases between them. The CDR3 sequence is CASTGVKNIQYF. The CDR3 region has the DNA TGTGCCAGCACAGGGGTCAAAAACATTCAGTACTTC.

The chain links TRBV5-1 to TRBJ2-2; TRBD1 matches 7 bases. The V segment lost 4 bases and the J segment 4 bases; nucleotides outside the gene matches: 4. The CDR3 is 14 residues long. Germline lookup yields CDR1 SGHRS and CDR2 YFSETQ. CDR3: CASSTGQFTGELFF. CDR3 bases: TGCGCCAGCAGCACGGGACAGTTCACCGGGGAGCTGTTTTTT.

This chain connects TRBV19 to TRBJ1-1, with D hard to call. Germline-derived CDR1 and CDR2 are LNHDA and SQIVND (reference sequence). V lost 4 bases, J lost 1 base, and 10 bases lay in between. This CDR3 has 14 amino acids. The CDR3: CASSSLGWNTEAFF. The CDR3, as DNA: TGTGCCAGTAGTAGTCTGGGCTGGAACACTGAAGCTTTCTTT. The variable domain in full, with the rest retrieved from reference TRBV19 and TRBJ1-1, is DGGITQSPKYLFRKEGQNVTLSCEQNLNHDAMYWYRQDPGQGLRLIYYSQIVNDFQKGDIAEGYSVSREKKESFPLTVTSAQKNPTAFYLCASSSLGWNTEAFFGQGTRLTVV.

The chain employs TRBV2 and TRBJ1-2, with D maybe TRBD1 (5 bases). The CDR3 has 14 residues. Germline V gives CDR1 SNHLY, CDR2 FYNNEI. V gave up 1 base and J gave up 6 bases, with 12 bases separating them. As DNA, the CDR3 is TGTGCCAGCAGTGAAGTTAAGGGGATCCATGGCTACACCTTC. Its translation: CASSEVKGIHGYTF. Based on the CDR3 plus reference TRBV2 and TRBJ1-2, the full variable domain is EPEVTQTPSHQVTQMGQEVILRCVPISNHLYFYWYRQILGQKVEFLVSFYNNEISEKSEIFDDQFSVERPDGSNFTLKIRSTKLEDSAMYFCASSEVKGIHGYTFGSGTRLTVV.

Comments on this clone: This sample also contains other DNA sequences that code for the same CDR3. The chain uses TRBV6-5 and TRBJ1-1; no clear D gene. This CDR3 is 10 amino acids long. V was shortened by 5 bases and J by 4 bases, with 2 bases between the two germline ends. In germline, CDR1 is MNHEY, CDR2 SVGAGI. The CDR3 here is CASSLTEAFF. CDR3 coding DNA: TGTGCCAGCAGTCTCACTGAAGCTTTCTTT.

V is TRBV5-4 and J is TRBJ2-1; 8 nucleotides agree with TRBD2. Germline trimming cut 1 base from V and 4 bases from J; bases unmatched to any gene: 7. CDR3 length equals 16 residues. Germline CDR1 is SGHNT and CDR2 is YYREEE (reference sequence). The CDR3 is CASSLPVAGSYNEQFF. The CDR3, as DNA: TGTGCCAGCAGCTTGCCCGTAGCGGGATCGTACAATGAGCAGTTCTTC. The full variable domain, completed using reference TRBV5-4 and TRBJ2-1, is ETGVTQSPTHLIKTRGQQVTLRCSSQSGHNTVSWYQQALGQGPQFIFQYYREEENGRGNFPPRFSGLQFPNYSSELNVNALELDDSALYLCASSLPVAGSYNEQFFGPGTRLTVL.

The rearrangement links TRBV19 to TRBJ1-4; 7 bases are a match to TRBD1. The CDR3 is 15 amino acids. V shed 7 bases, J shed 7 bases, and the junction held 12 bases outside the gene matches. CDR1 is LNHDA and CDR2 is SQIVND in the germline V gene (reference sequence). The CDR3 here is CASTSTSQGPEKLFF. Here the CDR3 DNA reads TGTGCCAGTACCTCCACGTCACAGGGGCCTGAAAAACTGTTTTTT.

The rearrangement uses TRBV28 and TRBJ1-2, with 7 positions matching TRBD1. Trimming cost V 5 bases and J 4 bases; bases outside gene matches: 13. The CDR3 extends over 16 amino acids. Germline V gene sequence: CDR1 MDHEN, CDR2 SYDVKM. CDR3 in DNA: TGTGCCAGCAGTAGTCCGGGGCAAACAGGGGTCTATGGCTACACCTTC. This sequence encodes CASSSPGQTGVYGYTF.

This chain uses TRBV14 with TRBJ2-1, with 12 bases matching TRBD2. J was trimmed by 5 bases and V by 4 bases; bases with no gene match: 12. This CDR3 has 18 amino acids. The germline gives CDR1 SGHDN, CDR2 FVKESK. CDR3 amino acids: CASSPRSRASGRDNEQFF. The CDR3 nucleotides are TGTGCCAGCAGCCCTCGATCCCGGGCTAGCGGGAGGGACAATGAGCAGTTCTTC.

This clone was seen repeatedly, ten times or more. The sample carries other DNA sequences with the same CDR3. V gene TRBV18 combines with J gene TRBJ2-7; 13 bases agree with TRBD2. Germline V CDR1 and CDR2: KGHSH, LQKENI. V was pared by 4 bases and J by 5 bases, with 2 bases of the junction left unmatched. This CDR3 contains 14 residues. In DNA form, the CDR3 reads TGTGCCAGCTCACTAGGACTAGCGGGAGACGAGCAGTACTTC. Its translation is CASSLGLAGDEQYF. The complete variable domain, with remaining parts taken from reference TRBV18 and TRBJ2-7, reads NAGVMQNPRHLVRRRGQEARLRCSPMKGHSHVYWYRQLPEEGLKFMVYLQKENIIDESGMPKERFSAEFPKEGPSILRIQQVVRGDSAAYFCASSLGLAGDEQYFGPGTRLTVT.

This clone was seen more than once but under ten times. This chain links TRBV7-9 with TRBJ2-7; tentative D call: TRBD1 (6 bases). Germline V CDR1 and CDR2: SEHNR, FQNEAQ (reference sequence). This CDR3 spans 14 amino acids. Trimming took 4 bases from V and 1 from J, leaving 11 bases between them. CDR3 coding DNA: TGTGCCAGCAGCTCCGGGACACAGTCCTACGAGCAGTACTTC. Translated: CASSSGTQSYEQYF.

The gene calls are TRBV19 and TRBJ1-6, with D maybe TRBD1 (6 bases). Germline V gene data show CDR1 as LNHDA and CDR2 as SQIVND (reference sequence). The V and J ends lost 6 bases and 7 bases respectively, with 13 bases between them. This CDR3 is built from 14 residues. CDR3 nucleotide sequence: TGTGCCAGTAGCCCAGGACAGAGAAATTCACCCCTCCACTTT. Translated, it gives CASSPGQRNSPLHF. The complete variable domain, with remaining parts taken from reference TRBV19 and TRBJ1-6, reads DGGITQSPKYLFRKEGQNVTLSCEQNLNHDAMYWYRQDPGQGLRLIYYSQIVNDFQKGDIAEGYSVSREKKESFPLTVTSAQKNPTAFYLCASSPGQRNSPLHFGNGTRLTVT.

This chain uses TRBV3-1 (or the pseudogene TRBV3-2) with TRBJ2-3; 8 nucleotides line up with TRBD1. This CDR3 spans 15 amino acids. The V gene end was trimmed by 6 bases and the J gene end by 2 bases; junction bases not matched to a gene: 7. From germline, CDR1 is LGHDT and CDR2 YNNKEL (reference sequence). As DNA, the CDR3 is TGTGCCAGCAGTGGCGGACAGGGCAACACAGATACGCAGTATTTT. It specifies CASSGGQGNTDTQYF.

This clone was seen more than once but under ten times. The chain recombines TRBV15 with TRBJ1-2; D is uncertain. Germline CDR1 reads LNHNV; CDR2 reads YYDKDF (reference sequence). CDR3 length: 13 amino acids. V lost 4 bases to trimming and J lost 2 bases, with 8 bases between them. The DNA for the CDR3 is TGTGCCACCAGCACCAAGGAGAACTATGGCTACACCTTC. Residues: CATSTKENYGYTF.

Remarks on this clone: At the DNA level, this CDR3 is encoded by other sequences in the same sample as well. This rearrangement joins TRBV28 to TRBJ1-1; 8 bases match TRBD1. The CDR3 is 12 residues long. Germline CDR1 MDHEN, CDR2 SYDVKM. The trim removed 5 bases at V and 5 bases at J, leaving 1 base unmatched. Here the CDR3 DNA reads TGTGCCAGCAGTACAGGGGGGACTGAAGCTTTCTTT. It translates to CASSTGGTEAFF.

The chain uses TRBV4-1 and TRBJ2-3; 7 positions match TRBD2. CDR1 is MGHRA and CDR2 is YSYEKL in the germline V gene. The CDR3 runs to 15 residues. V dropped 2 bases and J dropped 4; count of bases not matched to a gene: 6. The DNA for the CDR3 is TGCGCCAGCAGCCAACTCCGACTAGCCCCAGATACGCAGTATTTT. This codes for CASSQLRLAPDTQYF.

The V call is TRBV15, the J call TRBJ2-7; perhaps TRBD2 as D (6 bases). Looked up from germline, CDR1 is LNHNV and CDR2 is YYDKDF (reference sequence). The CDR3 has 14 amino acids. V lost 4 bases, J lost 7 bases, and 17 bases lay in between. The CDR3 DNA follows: TGTGCCACCAGCATGTCCGGTCTAGCGTGGGAGCAGTACTTC. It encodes CATSMSGLAWEQYF. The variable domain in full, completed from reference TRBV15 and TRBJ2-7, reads DAMVIQNPRYQVTQFGKPVTLSCSQTLNHNVMYWYQQKSSQAPKLLFHYYDKDFNNEADTPDNFQSRRPNTSFCFLDIRSPGLGDTAMYLCATSMSGLAWEQYFGPGTRLTVT.

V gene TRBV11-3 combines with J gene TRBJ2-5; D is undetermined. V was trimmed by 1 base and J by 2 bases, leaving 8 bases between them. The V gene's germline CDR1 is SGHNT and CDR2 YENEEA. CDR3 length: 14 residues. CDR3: CASSLGLGQETQYF. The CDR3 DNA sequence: TGTGCCAGCAGCTTAGGACTGGGTCAAGAGACCCAGTACTTC.

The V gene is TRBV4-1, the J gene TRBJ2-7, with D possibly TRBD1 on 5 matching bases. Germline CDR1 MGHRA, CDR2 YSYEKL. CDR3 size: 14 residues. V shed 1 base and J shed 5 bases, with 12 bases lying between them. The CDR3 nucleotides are TGCGCCAGCAGCCAAGTCAGGGAAGGTAACGAGCAGTACTTC. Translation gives CASSQVREGNEQYF.

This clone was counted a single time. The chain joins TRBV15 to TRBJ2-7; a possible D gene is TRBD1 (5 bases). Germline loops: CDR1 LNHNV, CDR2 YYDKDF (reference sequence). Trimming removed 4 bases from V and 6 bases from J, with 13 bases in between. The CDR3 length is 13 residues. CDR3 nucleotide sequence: TGTGCCACCAGCACAGGGAACAAGGGCGAGCAGTACTTC. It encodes CATSTGNKGEQYF.

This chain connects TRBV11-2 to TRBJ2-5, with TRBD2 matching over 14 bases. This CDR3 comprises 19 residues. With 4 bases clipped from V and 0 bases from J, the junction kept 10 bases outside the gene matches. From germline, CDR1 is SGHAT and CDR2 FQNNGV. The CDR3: CASSSAPGLAGGYQETQYF. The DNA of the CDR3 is TGTGCCAGCAGCTCCGCCCCCGGACTAGCGGGAGGCTACCAAGAGACCCAGTACTTC.

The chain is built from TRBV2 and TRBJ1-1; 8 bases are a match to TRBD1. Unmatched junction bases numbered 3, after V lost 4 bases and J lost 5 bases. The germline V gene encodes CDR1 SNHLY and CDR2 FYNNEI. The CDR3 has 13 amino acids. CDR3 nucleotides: TGTGCCAGCAGTGGACAGGGGAAAACTGAAGCTTTCTTT. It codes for CASSGQGKTEAFF. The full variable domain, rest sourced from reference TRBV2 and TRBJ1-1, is EPEVTQTPSHQVTQMGQEVILRCVPISNHLYFYWYRQILGQKVEFLVSFYNNEISEKSEIFDDQFSVERPDGSNFTLKIRSTKLEDSAMYFCASSGQGKTEAFFGQGTRLTVV.